The source of this T cell receptor (beta chain) is a study of regulatory T cells in long-lasting Graves disease (dated by TCRdb to about 2021). In terms of the full investigation: Persistent Graves' disease was defined as persistently positive TSH receptor autoantibodies together with antithyroid drug treatment for over 5 years. Peripheral blood TCR sequencing and RNA sequencing compared persistent Graves' disease patients with newly diagnosed Graves' disease patients. The study was registered as a clinical trial and conducted in China. A total of around 33 samples were covered by TCR sequencing, comprising 13 persistent and 20 newly diagnosed Graves' disease patients. Persistent Graves' disease patients in the clinical cohort had taken antithyroid drugs for about 9.7 years on average.

The sample's time point label, decoded: persistent/refractory GD, antithyroid drugs over 5 years with positive TRAb. For both TCR sequencing and RNA sequencing, RNA was extracted from PBMCs in TRIzol. Graves' disease was diagnosed according to American Thyroid Association guidelines. Patients for the study were recruited at an endocrinology department in Xi'an, China. Each patient gave approximately 9 milliliters of peripheral blood, collected in an EDTA anticoagulant tube. PBMCs were isolated by Ficoll Paque Plus density gradient separation without further T cell sorting. An Agilent 2100 Bioanalyzer and agarose gel were used to check RNA quality, while a NanoDrop 2000 measured RNA concentration. The library was built by means of multiplex PCR. Sequenced using an Illumina HiSeq 4000. TCR beta libraries were built with iRepertoire HTBI primers and Arm-PCR amplification of CDR3 regions. Before sequencing, the PCR products went through gel purification. The authors processed their data as follows. Gene usage analysis of CDR3 amino acid clonotypes relied on the roughly 64 TRBV and fewer than 15 TRBJ segments identified across samples. COPE and FqMerger were used to merge the filtered high-quality paired reads into contigs. Contigs were aligned with BLAST to IMGT TRBV, TRBD and TRBJ reference genes, and CDR3 was defined per IMGT. Clonotypes above 0.1% frequency were classified as highly expanded clones. Repertoire diversity was measured by Shannon entropy, and V-J evenness by the Gini coefficient. A clonotype found in more than one individual was treated as public. In TCRdb, the public reads were trimmed at Q25 with fastp and aligned with MiXCR, with productive beta chains retained. One record per CDR3 amino acid sequence lists the most common genes and DNA. None of the V and J calls come from the authors' own analysis; TCRdb made them. This sample is represented by 500,000 to 800,000 distinct CDR3 sequences; approximately 29% of them were singletons. The ten largest account for about 40% of the sample.

This clonotype showed up just a few times. Which antigen it targets is not known. No base quality values were provided; no much bigger clone lies one nucleotide off. Paper-wide results and their limitations: Patients with persistent disease shared more public clonotypes (approximately 2,500) than newly diagnosed patients did (about 970). Persistent Graves' disease patients showed lower TCR Shannon entropy and fewer highly expanded clones than newly diagnosed patients, suggesting clonal expansion. Sequencing and analysis were limited to the TCR beta chain. The small sample size was acknowledged by the authors as a limitation that may reduce accuracy. Because the primary lesion, thyroid tissue, could not be accessed, the study looked at peripheral blood alone.

This TCR came from a female donor with Graves disease. This material consisted of peripheral blood mononuclear cells (PBMCs), taken when the disease was refractory, from a patient treated with antithyroid drugs.

This receptor carries the CDR3 CASSRLAGGIYEQYF. The DNA is TGTGCCAGCAGTAGACTAGCGGGAGGTATCTACGAGCAGTACTTC. The chain was built from TRBV6-1 and TRBJ2-7; TRBD2 agrees with 13 junctional bases. From cysteine to phenylalanine, the CDR3 is 15 amino acids long. The CDR3 DNA has 45 bases and is translated from base 1. Germline trimming: 5 bases from V, 3 bases from J; junction bases outside gene matches: 4. The CDR1 and CDR2 encoded by the germline V gene are MNHNS and SASEGT.